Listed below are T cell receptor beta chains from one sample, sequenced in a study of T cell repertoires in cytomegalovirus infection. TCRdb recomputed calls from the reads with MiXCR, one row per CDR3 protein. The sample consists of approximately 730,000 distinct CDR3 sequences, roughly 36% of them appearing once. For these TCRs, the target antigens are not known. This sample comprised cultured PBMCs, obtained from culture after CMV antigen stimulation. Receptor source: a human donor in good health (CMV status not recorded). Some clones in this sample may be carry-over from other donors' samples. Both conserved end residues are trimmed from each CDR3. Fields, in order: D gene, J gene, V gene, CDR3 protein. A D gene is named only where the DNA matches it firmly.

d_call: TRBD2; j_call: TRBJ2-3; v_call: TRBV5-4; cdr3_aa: ASSPLSSGASDTQY
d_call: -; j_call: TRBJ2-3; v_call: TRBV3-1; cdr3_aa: ASSQNREDTQY
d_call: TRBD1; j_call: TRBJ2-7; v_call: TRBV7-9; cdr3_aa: ASSPGQGAQNEQY
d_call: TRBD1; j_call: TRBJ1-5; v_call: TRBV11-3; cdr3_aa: ASSHIRDRVKMQPQH
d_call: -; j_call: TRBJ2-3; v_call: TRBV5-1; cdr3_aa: ASSMEGDTDTQY
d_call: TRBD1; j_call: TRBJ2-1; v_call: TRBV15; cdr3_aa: ATSGYTGVRPYNEQF
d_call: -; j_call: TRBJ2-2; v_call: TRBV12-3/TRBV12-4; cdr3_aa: ASSLLDGELF
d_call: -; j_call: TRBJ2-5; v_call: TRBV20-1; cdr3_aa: SASPVPNQETQY
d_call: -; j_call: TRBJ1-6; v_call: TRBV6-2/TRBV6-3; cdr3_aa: ASSYSIRDSSYNSPLH
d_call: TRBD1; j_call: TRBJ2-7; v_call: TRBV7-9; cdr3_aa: ASSSPGQESYEQY
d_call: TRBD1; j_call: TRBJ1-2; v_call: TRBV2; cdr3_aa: ASIRTGGSYGYT
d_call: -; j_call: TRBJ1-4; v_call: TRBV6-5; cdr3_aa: ASRRGADEKLF
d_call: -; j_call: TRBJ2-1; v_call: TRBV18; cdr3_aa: ASSSRGEQF
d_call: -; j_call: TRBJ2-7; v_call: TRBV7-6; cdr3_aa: ASSPNRGRSSYEQY
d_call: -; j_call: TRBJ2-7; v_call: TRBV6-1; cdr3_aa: ASSPTEFYEQY
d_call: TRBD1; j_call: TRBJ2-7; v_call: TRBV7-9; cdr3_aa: ASRRTGGLGYEQY
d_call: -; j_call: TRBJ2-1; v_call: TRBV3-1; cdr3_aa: ASSHIQNEQF
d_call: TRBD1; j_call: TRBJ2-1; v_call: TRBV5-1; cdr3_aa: ASSLTGGISSYNEQF
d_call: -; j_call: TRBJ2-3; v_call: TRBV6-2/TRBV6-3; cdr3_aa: ASSHVLDTQY
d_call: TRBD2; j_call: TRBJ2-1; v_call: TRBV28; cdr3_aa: ASSITSGGNNEQF